The text below deals with one TCR beta chain. The antigen it recognizes is unknown. Within one base of it there is no much larger clone, and no base qualities were kept. From cysteine to phenylalanine, the CDR3 is 20 amino acids long. Of the read, only the CDR3 DNA is kept; its 60 bases are in frame from base 1. CDR1 and CDR2 were assigned from the germline V gene as SGHDT and YYEEEE. Germline trimming: 3 bases from V, 0 bases from J; junction bases outside gene matches: 13. Per the publication, the time point label means: persistent/refractory GD, antithyroid drugs over 5 years with positive TRAb. For both TCR sequencing and RNA sequencing, RNA was extracted from PBMCs using TRIzol. The diagnosis of Graves' disease followed American Thyroid Association guidelines. Patients for the study were recruited at an endocrinology department in Xi'an, China. Each patient gave approximately 10 milliliters of peripheral blood, collected in an EDTA anticoagulant tube. PBMCs were isolated by Ficoll Paque Plus density gradient separation without further T cell sorting. RNA quality was checked with an Agilent 2100 Bioanalyzer and agarose gel, and concentration with a NanoDrop 2000.

Receptor libraries were prepared by multiplex PCR. The data were produced on an Illumina HiSeq 4000. iRepertoire HTBI primers and Arm-PCR amplification of CDR3 regions were used to construct TCR beta libraries. Before sequencing, the PCR products underwent gel purification. The authors' analysis ran thus. A total of around 66 TRBV and some 15 TRBJ segments were identified across samples and were used for gene usage analysis of CDR3 amino acid clonotypes. COPE and FqMerger were used to merge filtered high-quality paired reads into contigs. BLAST was used to align contigs to the IMGT TRBV, TRBD and TRBJ reference genes, and CDR3 was defined following IMGT. Any clonotype with a frequency above 0.1% was classified as a highly expanded clone. Shannon entropy was used to measure repertoire diversity, and the Gini coefficient was used to measure V-J evenness. A clonotype found in more than one individual was treated as public. The public reads were reanalyzed by TCRdb: fastp trimming at Q25, MiXCR alignment, in-frame beta chains only. CDR3 protein duplicates are merged, each entry listing the most common genes and DNA. The V and J calls were not made by the authors but by TCRdb's processing. This sample lists around 500,000 distinct CDR3 sequences; 20% were detected once. Roughly 8% of the sample belongs to the ten largest clones.

This entry comes from a study of regulatory T cells in long-lasting Graves disease (dated by TCRdb to the early 2020s). Study-wide context: To count as having persistent Graves' disease, a patient had to have received antithyroid drug treatment for over 5 years with TSH receptor autoantibodies remaining persistently positive. Peripheral blood TCR sequencing and RNA sequencing compared persistent Graves' disease patients with newly diagnosed Graves' disease patients. The study was conducted in China and was registered as a clinical trial. A total of 33 samples underwent TCR sequencing, from 13 patients with persistent Graves' disease and 20 patients with newly diagnosed Graves' disease. In the clinical cohort, patients with persistent Graves' disease had used antithyroid drugs for an average of about 9.3 years.

General findings and caveats noted by the study authors: Patients with persistent disease shared more public clonotypes (around 2,500) than newly diagnosed patients did (more than 900). Sequencing and analysis were restricted to the TCR beta chain. Persistent Graves' disease patients showed lower TCR Shannon entropy and fewer highly expanded clones than newly diagnosed patients, suggesting clonal expansion. The study examined only peripheral blood because the primary lesion, thyroid tissue, could not be accessed. The authors noted that the small sample size was a limitation that may lower accuracy. Persistent disease showed preferential use of TRBV28, TRBJ1-2 and TRBJ2-5, whereas newly diagnosed disease favored TRBV20-1 and TRBJ2-1.

The material sequenced was peripheral blood mononuclear cells (PBMCs), taken when the disease was refractory, from a patient treated with antithyroid drugs. The rearrangement joined TRBV5-6 to TRBJ1-6; TRBD1 aligns with 9 central bases. The receptor was isolated from a female donor with Graves disease. The DNA sequence is given as TGTGCCAGCAGCTATTTCGGGACAGGGACGTCCCGCTCCTATAATTCACCCCTCCACTTT. Translated, it reads CASSYFGTGTSRSYNSPLHF.